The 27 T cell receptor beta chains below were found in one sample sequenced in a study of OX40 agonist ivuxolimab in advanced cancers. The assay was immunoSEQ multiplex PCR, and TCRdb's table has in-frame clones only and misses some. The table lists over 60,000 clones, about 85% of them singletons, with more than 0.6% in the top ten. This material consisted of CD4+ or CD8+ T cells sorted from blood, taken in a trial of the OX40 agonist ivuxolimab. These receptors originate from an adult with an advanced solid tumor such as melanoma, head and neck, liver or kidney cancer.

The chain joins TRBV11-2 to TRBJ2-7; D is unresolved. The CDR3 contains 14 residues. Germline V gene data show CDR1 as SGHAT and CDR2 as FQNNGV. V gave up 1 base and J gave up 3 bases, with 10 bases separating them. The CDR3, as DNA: TGTGCCAGCAGCTTAGGGGTAAGGGACTACGAGCAGTACTTC. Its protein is CASSLGVRDYEQYF.

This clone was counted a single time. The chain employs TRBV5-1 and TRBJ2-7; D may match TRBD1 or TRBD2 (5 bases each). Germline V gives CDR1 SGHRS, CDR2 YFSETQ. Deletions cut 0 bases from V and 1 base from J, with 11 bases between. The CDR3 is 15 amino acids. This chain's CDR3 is CASSLAGGGSYEQYF. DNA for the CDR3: TGCGCCAGCAGCTTGGCCGGTGGGGGATCCTACGAGCAGTACTTC.

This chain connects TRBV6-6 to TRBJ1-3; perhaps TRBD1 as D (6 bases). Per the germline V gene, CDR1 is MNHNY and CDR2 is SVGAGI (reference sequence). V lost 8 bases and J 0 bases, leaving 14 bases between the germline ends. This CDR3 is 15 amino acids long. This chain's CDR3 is CASRRTASSGNTIYF. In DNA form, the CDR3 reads TGTGCCAGCCGAAGGACAGCGAGCTCTGGAAACACCATATATTTT.

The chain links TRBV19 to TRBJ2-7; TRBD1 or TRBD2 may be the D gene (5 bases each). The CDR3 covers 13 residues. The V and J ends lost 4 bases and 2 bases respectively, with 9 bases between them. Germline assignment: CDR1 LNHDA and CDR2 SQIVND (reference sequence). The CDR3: CASSRDPAYEQYF. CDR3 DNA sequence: TGTGCCAGTAGTAGGGACCCGGCCTACGAGCAGTACTTC.

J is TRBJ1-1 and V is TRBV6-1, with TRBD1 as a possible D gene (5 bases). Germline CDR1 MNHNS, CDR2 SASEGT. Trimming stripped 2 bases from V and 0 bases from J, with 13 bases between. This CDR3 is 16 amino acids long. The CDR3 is CASSEQGGGMNTEAFF. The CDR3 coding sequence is TGTGCCAGCAGTGAACAGGGAGGTGGTATGAACACTGAAGCTTTCTTT.

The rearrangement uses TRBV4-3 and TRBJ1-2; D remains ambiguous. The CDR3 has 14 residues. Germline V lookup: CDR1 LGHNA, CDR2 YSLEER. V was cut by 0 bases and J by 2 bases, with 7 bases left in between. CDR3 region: CASSQDPRNYGYTF. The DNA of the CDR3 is TGCGCCAGCAGCCAAGATCCCAGGAACTATGGCTACACCTTC.

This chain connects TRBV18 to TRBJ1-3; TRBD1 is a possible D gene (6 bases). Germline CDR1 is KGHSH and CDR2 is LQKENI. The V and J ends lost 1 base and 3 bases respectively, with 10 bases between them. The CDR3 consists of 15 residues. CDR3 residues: CASSPLWTDGNTIYF. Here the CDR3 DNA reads TGTGCCAGCTCACCACTCTGGACAGATGGAAACACCATATATTTT.

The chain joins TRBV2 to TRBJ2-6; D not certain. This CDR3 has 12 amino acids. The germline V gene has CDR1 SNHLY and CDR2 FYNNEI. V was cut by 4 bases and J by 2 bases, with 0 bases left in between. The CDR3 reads CASSAGANVLTF. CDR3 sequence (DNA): TGTGCCAGCAGTGCTGGGGCCAACGTCCTGACTTTC.

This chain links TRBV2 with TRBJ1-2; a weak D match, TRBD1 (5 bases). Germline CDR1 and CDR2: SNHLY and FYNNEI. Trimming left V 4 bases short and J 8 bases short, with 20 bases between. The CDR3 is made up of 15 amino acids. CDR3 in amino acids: CASSVGLWDLGGYTF. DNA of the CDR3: TGTGCCAGCAGTGTCGGGTTGTGGGACCTGGGCGGCTACACCTTC.

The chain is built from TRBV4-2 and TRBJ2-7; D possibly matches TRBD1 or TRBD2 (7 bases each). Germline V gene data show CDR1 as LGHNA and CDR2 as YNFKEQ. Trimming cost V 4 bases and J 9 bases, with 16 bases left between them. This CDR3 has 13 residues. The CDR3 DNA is TGTGCCAGCAGCCCCAGGGGGAGGGTGGGGCAGTACTTC. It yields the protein CASSPRGRVGQYF.

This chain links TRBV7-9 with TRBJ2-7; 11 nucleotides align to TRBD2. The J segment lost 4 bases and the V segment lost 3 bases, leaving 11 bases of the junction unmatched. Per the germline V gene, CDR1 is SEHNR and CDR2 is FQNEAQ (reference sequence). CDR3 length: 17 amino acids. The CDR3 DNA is TGTGCCAGCAGCTTTTCGGAGGGACTAGCGGCCTCGTACGAGCAGTACTTC. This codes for CASSFSEGLAASYEQYF.

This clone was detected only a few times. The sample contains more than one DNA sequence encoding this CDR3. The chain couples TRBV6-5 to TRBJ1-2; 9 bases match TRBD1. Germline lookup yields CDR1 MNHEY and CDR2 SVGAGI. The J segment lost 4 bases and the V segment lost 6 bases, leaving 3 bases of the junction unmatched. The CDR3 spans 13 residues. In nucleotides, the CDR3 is TGTGCCAGCAGCCCGGACAGGGGCTATGGCTACACCTTC. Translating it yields CASSPDRGYGYTF.

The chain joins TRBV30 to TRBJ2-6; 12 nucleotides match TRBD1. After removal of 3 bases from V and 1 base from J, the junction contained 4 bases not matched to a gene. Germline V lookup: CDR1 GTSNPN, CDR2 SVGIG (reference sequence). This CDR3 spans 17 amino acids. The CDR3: CAWSPGQGASGANVLTF. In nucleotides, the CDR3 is TGTGCCTGGAGCCCGGGACAGGGGGCTTCTGGGGCCAACGTCCTGACTTTC. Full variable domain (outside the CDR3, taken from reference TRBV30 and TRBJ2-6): SQTIHQWPATLVQPVGSPLSLECTVEGTSNPNLYWYRQAAGRGLQLLFYSVGIGQISSEVPQNLSASRPQDRQFILSSKKLLLSDSGFYLCAWSPGQGASGANVLTFGAGSRLTVL.

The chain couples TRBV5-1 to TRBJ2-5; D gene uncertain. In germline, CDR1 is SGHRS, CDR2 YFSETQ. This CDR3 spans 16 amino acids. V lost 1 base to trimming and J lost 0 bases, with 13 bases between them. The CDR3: CASSLPIGENQETQYF. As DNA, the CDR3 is TGCGCCAGCAGCTTGCCCATTGGGGAAAACCAAGAGACCCAGTACTTC.

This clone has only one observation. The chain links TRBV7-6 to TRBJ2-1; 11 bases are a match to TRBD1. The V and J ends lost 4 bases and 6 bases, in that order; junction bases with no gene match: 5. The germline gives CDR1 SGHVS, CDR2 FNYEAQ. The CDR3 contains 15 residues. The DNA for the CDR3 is TGTGCCAGCAGCTCCGGGACAGGGGGGGGCAATGAGCAGTTCTTC. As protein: CASSSGTGGGNEQFF. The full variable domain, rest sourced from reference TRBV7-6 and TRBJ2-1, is GAGVSQSPRYKVTKRGQDVALRCDPISGHVSLYWYRQALGQGPEFLTYFNYEAQQDKSGLPNDRFSAERPEGSISTLTIQRTEQRDSAMYRCASSSGTGGGNEQFFGPGTRLTVL.

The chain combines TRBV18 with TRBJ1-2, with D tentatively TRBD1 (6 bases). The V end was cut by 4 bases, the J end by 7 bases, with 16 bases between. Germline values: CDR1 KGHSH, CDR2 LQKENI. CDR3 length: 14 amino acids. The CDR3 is CASSLGQIRAGYTF. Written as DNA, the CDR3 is TGTGCCAGCTCACTAGGACAGATCAGGGCTGGCTACACCTTC.

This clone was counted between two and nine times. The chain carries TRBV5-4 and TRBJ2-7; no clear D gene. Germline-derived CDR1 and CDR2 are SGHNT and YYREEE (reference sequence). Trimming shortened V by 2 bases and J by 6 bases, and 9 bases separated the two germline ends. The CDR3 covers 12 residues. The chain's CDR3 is CASSLSGIEQYF. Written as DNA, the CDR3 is TGTGCCAGCAGCTTATCTGGGATCGAGCAGTACTTC.

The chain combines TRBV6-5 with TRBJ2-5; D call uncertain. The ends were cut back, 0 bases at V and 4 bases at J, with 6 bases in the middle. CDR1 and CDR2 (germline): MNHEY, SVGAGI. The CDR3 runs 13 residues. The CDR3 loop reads CASSYSSPETQYF. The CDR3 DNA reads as TGTGCCAGCAGTTACTCGTCACCAGAGACCCAGTACTTC.

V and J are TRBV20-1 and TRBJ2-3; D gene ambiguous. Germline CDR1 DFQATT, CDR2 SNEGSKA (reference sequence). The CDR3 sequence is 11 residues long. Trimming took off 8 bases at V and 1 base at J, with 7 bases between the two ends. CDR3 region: CSTLGTDTQYF. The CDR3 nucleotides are TGCAGTACTCTGGGCACAGATACGCAGTATTTT.

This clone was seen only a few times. The CDR3 DNA reads as TGTGCCAGTAGCCCACTAGCGGGGGGGTACAATGAGCAGTTCTTC. Amino acids: CASSPLAGGYNEQFF. The V call is TRBV19, the J call TRBJ2-1; 13 nucleotides line up with TRBD2. Germline trimming cut 6 bases from V and 4 bases from J; bases unmatched to any gene: 3. Germline values: CDR1 LNHDA, CDR2 SQIVND (reference sequence). This CDR3 spans 15 amino acids.

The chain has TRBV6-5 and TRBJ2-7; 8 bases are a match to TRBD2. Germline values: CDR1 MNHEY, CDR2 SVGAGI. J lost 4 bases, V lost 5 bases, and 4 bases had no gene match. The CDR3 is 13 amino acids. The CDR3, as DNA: TGTGCCAGCAGTCCGGGGGGGCCGTACGAGCAGTACTTC. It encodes CASSPGGPYEQYF.

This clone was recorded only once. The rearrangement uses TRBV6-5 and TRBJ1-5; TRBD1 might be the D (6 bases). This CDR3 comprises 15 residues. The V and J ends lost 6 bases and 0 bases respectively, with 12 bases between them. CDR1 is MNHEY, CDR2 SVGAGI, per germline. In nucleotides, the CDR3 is TGTGCCAGCAGACAACAGGGAAATAGCAATCAGCCCCAGCATTTT. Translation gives CASRQQGNSNQPQHF.

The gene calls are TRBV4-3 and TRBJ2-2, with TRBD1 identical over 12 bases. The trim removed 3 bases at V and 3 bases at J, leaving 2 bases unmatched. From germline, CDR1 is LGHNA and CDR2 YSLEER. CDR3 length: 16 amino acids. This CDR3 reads CASSHRDRGHTGELFF. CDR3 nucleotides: TGCGCCAGCAGCCACCGGGACAGGGGGCACACCGGGGAGCTGTTTTTT.

The CDR3 sequence is CASSIDRQRDGSPLHF. The DNA of the CDR3 is TGTGCCAGTAGTATAGATCGCCAGAGGGATGGTTCACCCCTCCACTTT. V gene TRBV19 combines with J gene TRBJ1-6, with D unclear. Per the germline V gene, CDR1 is LNHDA and CDR2 is SQIVND (reference sequence). The CDR3 is 16 amino acids. The ends were cut back, 0 bases at V and 9 bases at J, with 15 bases in the middle. Based on the CDR3 plus reference TRBV19 and TRBJ1-6, the full variable domain is DGGITQSPKYLFRKEGQNVTLSCEQNLNHDAMYWYRQDPGQGLRLIYYSQIVNDFQKGDIAEGYSVSREKKESFPLTVTSAQKNPTAFYLCASSIDRQRDGSPLHFGNGTRLTVT.

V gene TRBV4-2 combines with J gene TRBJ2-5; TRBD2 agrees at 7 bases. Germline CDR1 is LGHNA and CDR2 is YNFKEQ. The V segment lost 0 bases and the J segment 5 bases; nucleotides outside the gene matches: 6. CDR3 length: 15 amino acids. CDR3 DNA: TGTGCCAGCAGCCAAGATCTGATCGGGGGGGAGACCCAGTACTTC. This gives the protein CASSQDLIGGETQYF.

CDR3 in amino acids: CASSLGLAGYEQYF. The CDR3 nucleotides read TGTGCCAGCAGCTTAGGGCTAGCTGGCTACGAGCAGTACTTC. The chain has TRBV11-2 and TRBJ2-7; TRBD2 might be the D (5 bases). V lost 1 base and J 3 bases, leaving 10 bases between the germline ends. This CDR3 has 14 amino acids. The germline CDR1 and CDR2 sequences are SGHAT and FQNNGV. Together with reference TRBV11-2 and TRBJ2-7, the CDR3 gives the full variable domain: EAGVAQSPRYKIIEKRQSVAFWCNPISGHATLYWYQQILGQGPKLLIQFQNNGVVDDSQLPKDRFSAERLKGVDSTLKIQPAKLEDSAVYLCASSLGLAGYEQYFGPGTRLTVT.

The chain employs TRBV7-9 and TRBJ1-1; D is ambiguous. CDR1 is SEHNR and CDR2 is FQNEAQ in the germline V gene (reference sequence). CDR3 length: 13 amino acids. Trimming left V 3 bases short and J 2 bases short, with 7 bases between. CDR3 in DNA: TGTGCCAGCAGCTTTGAAGACAACACTGAAGCTTTCTTT. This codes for CASSFEDNTEAFF.